The 5 T cell receptor beta chains below were found in one sample sequenced in a study of regulatory T cells in long-lasting Graves disease. Arm-PCR with iRepertoire HTBI primers amplified the CDR3 regions for these TCR beta libraries. TCRdb ran MiXCR on the multiplex PCR reads and lists one entry per CDR3 protein. This sample has 430,000 or so distinct CDR3 sequences, with 21% found just once. The sample's time point: persistent/refractory GD, antithyroid drugs over 5 years with positive TRAb. Making the TCR library involved RNA that had been extracted from PBMCs. The sequencing used peripheral blood mononuclear cells (PBMCs), collected when the disease was refractory, from a patient treated with antithyroid drugs. All receptors come from a female donor with Graves disease.

This clonotype was found a few times. This chain uses TRBV11-1 with TRBJ2-7, with 7 nucleotides matching TRBD1. The CDR3 covers 15 residues. V was clipped by 5 bases and J by 0 bases; unmatched bases: 7. Germline assignment: CDR1 SGHAT and CDR2 FQDESV (reference sequence). The CDR3 here is CASSPRGQYSYEQYF. CDR3 sequence (DNA): TGTGCCAGCAGCCCTCGGGGACAGTACTCCTACGAGCAGTACTTC.

The chain joins TRBV30 to TRBJ1-5; D is undetermined. V lost 1 base, J lost 0 bases, and 7 bases lay in between. The CDR3 consists of 14 residues. Germline assignment: CDR1 GTSNPN and CDR2 SVGIG (reference sequence). The CDR3 DNA sequence: TGTGCCTGGAGTGGGGCGAATAGCAATCAGCCCCAGCATTTT. Protein sequence: CAWSGANSNQPQHF.

This clonotype was counted ten times or more. The chain recombines TRBV28 with TRBJ1-2; TRBD1 aligns across 7 bases. Germline loops: CDR1 MDHEN, CDR2 SYDVKM. This CDR3 has 14 amino acids. V was pared by 8 bases and J by 7 bases, with 13 bases of the junction left unmatched. The CDR3: CASAEMDRLFGYTF. DNA for the CDR3: TGTGCCAGCGCCGAGATGGACAGGCTCTTTGGCTACACCTTC.

This clonotype was seen more than once but under ten times. The CDR3, as DNA: TGTGCCAGCAGAACACAGGGAGGTGGAAACACCATATATTTT. It encodes CASRTQGGGNTIYF. The chain uses TRBV28 and TRBJ1-3; tentative D call: TRBD1 (6 bases). Trimming removed 6 bases at V and 3 bases at J, with 12 bases between. Germline assignment: CDR1 MDHEN and CDR2 SYDVKM. The CDR3 consists of 14 residues.

This clonotype showed up many times. The V gene is TRBV12-3 or TRBV12-4, the J gene TRBJ2-7; the D is unclear. The length of the CDR3 is 12 residues. Trimming left V 1 base short and J 5 bases short, with 6 bases between. The CDR3 sequence is CASSLEVDEQYF. The CDR3 coding sequence is TGTGCCAGCAGTTTAGAGGTGGACGAGCAGTACTTC.